This section outlines one T cell receptor beta chain sequence together with its context. The sample is drawn from a study of blood T cell repertoires in COVID-19. The overall study: Samples of COVID-19 (acute and convalescent) were obtained from the United States, Italy and Spain.

In the original analysis: How many nucleated cells were present was estimated from reference gene primer amplification. TCRdb's copy holds only in-frame clones and misses some; the assay was immunoSEQ multiplex PCR. V and J calls and clone size come straight from that table; D and trimming were deduced from the DNA. This table has roughly 310,000 clones, about 91% appearing once. The CDR3 totals 16 residues. Germline CDR1 SGHRS, CDR2 YFSETQ. With 0 bases clipped from V and 0 bases from J, the junction kept 3 bases outside the gene matches. Across about 22 US areas, participants ranged in age from about 18 to 90 years. Participant-reported clinical history was the basis for cohort assignment.

J is TRBJ2-3 and V is TRBV5-1; 8 positions match TRBD2. Sequenced sample: PBMCs or T cells enriched from blood (not recorded which). This clonotype was sampled from a middle-aged woman who had recovered from COVID-19. As DNA, the CDR3 is TGCGCCAGCAGCTTGGAGCCTAGCGGGAGCACAGATACGCAGTATTTT. Translating gives CASSLEPSGSTDTQYF. Complete variable domain (other parts from reference TRBV5-1 and TRBJ2-3): KAGVTQTPRYLIKTRGQQVTLSCSPISGHRSVSWYQQTPGQGLQFLFEYFSETQRNKGNFPGRFSGRQFSNSRSEMNVSTLELGDSALYLCASSLEPSGSTDTQYFGPGTRLTVL.